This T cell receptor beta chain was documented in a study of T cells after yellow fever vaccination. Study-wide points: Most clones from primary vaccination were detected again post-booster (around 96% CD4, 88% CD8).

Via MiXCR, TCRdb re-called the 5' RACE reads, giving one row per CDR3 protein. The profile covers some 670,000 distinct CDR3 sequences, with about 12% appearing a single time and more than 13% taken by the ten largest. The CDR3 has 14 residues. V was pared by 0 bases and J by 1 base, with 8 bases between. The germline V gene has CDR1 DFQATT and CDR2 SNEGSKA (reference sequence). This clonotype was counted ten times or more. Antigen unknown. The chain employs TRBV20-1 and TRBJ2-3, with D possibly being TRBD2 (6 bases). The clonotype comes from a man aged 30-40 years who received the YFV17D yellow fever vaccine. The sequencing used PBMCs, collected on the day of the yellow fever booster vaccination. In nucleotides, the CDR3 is TGCAGTGCTAGAGAAGGGGAGGGCACAGATACGCAGTATTTT. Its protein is CSAREGEGTDTQYF.